This TCR beta chain was observed in a study of CD8 T cells in ankylosing spondylitis. A quantitative 5'-RACE method, one with molecular barcodes, was used to make TCR beta libraries. MiXCR, applied by TCRdb to the 5' RACE reads, yields one record per CDR3 protein. Among hundreds of thousands of distinct CDR3 sequences listed, about 12% were seen once. Trimming took off 4 bases at V and 5 bases at J, with 12 bases between the two ends. This CDR3 is built from 13 residues. The V gene's germline CDR1 is KGHSH and CDR2 LQKENI. The study's findings and limits: Seven to nine highly homologous variants made up a TCR beta motif, and this motif appeared characteristic of ankylosing spondylitis blood. The disease-linked clones had a CD8+ phenotype and low blood frequencies. Some motif variants had been reported before (in reactive arthritis synovial fluid and blood). It was reported that disease-linked clones were significantly enriched in matched ankylosing spondylitis synovial fluid.

A note on this clonotype: The antigen is not known.

The receptor comes from a male donor with ankylosing spondylitis. The chain couples TRBV18 to TRBJ2-7, with D tentatively TRBD1 (6 bases). The material sequenced was blood, either unsorted or a sorted T cell fraction (not recorded which). The CDR3 nucleotides read TGTGCCAGCTCACGTACAGGGCCAGACGAGCAGTACTTC. Translated: CASSRTGPDEQYF.